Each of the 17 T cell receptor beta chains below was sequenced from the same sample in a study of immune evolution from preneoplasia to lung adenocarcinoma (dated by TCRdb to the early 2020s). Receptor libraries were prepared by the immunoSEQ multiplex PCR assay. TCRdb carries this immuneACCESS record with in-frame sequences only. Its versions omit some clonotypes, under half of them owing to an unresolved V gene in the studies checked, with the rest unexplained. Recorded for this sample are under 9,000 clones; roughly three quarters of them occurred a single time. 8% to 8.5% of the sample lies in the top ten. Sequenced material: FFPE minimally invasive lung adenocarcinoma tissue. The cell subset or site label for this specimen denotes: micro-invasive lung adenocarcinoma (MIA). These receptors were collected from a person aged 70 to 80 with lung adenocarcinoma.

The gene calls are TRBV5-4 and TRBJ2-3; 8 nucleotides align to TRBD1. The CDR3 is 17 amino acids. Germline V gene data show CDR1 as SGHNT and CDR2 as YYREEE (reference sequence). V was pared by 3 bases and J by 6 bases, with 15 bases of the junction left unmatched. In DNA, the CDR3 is TGTGCCAGCAGCTGGCCAAAGAGGACAGGGTCCGAGGATACGCAGTATTTT. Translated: CASSWPKRTGSEDTQYF. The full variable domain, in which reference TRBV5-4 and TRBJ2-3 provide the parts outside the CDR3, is ETGVTQSPTHLIKTRGQQVTLRCSSQSGHNTVSWYQQALGQGPQFIFQYYREEENGRGNFPPRFSGLQFPNYSSELNVNALELDDSALYLCASSWPKRTGSEDTQYFGPGTRLTVL.

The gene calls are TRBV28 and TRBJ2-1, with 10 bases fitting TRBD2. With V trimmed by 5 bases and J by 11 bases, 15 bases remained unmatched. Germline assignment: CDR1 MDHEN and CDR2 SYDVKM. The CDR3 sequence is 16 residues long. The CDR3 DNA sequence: TGTGCCAGCAGTACCCCCGGGACTAGCGCGTCCGGTAAGCAGTTCTTC. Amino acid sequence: CASSTPGTSASGKQFF. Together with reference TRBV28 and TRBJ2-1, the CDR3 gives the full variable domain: DVKVTQSSRYLVKRTGEKVFLECVQDMDHENMFWYRQDPGLGLRLIYFSYDVKMKEKGDIPEGYSVSREKKERFSLILESASTNQTSMYLCASSTPGTSASGKQFFGPGTRLTVL.

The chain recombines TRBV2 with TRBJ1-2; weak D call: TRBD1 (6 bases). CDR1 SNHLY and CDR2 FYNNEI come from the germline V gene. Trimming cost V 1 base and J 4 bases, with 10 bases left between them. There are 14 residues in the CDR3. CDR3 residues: CASSEVGASYGYTF. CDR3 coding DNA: TGTGCCAGCAGTGAAGTGGGGGCGTCCTATGGCTACACCTTC.

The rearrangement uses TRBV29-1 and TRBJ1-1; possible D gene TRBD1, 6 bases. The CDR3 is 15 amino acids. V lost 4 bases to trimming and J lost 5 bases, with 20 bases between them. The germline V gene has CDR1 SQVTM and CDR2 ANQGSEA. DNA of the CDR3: TGCAGCGTTGGCTGGGGGGGCGCGAGTGGGACTGAAGCTTTCTTT. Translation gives CSVGWGGASGTEAFF.

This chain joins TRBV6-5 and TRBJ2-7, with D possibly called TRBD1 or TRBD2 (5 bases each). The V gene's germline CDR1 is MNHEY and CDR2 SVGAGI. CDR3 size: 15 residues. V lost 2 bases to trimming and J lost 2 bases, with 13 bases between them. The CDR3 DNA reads TGTGCCAGCAGTTACCGGGACGGGACCCCCTACGAGCAGTACTTC. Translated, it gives CASSYRDGTPYEQYF.

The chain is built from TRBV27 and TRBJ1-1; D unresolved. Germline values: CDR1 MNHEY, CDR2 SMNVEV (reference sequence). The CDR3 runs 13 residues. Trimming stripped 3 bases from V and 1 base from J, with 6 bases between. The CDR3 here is CASSLAANTEAFF. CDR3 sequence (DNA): TGTGCCAGCAGTTTGGCAGCGAACACTGAAGCTTTCTTT.

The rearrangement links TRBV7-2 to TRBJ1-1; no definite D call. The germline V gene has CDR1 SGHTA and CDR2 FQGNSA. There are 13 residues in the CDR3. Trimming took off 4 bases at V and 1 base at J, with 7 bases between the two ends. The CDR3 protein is CASSWTENTEAFF. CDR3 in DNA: TGTGCCAGCAGCTGGACGGAGAACACTGAAGCTTTCTTT.

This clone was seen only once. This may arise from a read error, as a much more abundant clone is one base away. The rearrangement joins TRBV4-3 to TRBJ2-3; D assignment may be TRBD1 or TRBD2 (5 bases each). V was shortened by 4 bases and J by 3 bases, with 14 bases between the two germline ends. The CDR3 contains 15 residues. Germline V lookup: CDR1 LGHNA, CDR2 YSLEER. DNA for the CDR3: TGCGCCAGCAGCCGGGGGAGAGGGATAACAGATACGCAGTATTTT. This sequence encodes CASSRGRGITDTQYF.

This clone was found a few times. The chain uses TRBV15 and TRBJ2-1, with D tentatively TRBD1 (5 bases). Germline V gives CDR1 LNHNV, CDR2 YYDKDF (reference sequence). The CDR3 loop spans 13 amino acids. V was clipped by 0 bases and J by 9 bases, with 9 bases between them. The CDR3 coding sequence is TGTGCCACCAGCAGAGATTGGGGCGGTGAGCAGTTCTTC. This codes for CATSRDWGGEQFF.

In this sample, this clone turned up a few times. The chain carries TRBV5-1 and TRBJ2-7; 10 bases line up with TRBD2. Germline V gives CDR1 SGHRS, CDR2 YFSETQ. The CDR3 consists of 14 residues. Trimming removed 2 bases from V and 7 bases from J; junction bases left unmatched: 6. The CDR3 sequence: CASSLAGGLEEQYF. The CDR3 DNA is TGCGCCAGCAGCTTAGCGGGGGGGTTAGAAGAGCAGTACTTC.

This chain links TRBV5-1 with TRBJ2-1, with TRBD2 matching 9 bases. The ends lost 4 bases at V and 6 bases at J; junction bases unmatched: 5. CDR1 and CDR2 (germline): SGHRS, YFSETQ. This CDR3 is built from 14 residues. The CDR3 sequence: CASSPTSGFNEQFF. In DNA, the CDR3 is TGCGCCAGCAGCCCGACTAGCGGCTTCAATGAGCAGTTCTTC.

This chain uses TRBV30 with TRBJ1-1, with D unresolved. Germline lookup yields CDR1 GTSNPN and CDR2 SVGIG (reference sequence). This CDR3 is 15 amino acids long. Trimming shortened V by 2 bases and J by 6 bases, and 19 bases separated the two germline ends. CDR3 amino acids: CAWSSGAGLFAEAFF. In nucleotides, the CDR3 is TGTGCCTGGAGTTCAGGTGCCGGGCTTTTCGCTGAAGCTTTCTTT.

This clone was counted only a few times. This chain's CDR3 is CASGPGDTGNTIYF. The CDR3 DNA is TGTGCTAGTGGCCCCGGGGACACCGGAAACACCATATATTTT. This sequence joins TRBV12-5 and TRBJ1-3; the D gene is possibly TRBD1 (6 bases). Germline V CDR1 and CDR2: LGHNT, FRNRAP. Trimming pared 6 bases from V and 4 bases from J, leaving 13 bases between. The CDR3 is 14 residues long.

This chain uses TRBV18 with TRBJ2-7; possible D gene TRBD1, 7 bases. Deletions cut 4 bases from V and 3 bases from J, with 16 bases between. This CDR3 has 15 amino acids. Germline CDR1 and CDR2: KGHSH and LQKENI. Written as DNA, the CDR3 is TGTGCCAGCTCACGGGACAGCCGGGGACTCTACGAGCAGTACTTC. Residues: CASSRDSRGLYEQYF. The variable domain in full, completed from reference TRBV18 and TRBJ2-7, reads NAGVMQNPRHLVRRRGQEARLRCSPMKGHSHVYWYRQLPEEGLKFMVYLQKENIIDESGMPKERFSAEFPKEGPSILRIQQVVRGDSAAYFCASSRDSRGLYEQYFGPGTRLTVT.

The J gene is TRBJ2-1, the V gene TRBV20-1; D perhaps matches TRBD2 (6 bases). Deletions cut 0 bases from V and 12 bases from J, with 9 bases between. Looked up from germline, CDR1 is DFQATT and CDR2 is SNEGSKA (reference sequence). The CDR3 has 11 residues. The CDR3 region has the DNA TGCAGTGCTAGAGAGTGGGAGGCGCAGTTCTTC. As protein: CSAREWEAQFF.

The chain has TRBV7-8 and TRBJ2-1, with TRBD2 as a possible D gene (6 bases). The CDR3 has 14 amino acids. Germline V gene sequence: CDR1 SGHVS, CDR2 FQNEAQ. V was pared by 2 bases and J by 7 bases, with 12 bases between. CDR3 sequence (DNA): TGTGCCAGCAGCTTACGGGAGTCCCTTAATGAGCAGTTCTTC. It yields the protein CASSLRESLNEQFF.

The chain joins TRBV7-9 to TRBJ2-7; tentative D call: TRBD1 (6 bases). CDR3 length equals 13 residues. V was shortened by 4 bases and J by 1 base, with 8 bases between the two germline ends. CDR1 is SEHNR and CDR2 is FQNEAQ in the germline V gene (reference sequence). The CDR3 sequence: CASSSQGSYEQYF. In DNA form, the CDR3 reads TGTGCCAGCAGCTCTCAGGGGTCCTACGAGCAGTACTTC.